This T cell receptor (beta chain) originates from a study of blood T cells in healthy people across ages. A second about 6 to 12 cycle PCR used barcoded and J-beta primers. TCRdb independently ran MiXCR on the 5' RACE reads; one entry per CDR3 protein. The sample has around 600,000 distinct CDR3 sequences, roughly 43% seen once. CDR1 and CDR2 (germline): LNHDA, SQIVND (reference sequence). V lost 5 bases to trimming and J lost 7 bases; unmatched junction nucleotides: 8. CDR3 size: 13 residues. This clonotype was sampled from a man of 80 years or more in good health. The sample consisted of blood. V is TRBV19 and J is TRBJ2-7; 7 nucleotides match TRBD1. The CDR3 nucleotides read TGTGCCAGTAGTGCCCCCACAGGGGTTGAGCAGTACTTC. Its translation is CASSAPTGVEQYF.